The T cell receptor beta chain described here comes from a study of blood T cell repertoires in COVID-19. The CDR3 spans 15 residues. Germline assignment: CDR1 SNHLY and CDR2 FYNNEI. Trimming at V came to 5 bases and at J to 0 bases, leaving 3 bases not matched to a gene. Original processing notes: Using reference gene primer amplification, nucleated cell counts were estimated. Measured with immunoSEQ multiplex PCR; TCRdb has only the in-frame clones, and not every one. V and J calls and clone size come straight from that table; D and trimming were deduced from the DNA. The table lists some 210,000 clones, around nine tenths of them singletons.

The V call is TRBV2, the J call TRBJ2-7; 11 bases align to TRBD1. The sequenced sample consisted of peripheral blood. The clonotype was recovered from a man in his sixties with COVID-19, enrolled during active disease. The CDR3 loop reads CASSSGQGVSYEQYF. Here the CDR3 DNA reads TGTGCCAGCAGTTCGGGACAGGGGGTCTCCTACGAGCAGTACTTC.